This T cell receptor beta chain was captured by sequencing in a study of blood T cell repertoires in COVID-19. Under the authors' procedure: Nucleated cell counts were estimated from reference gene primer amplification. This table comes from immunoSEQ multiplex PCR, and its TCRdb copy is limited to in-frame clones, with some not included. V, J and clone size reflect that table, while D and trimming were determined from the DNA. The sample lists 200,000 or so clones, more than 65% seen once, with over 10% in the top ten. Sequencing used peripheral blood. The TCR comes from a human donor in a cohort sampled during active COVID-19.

CDR3 DNA sequence: TGTGCCAGCAGCATACAGGGACAGGGCCTCTACAATGAGCAGTTCTTC. Protein: CASSIQGQGLYNEQFF. The gene calls are TRBV7-2 and TRBJ2-1, with 9 bases lining up with TRBD1. CDR1 is SGHTA, CDR2 FQGNSA, per germline. This CDR3 comprises 16 residues. V was pared by 5 bases and J by 3 bases, with 8 bases of the junction left unmatched. Looking up the rest from reference TRBV7-2 and TRBJ2-1 gives the full variable domain: GAGVSQSPSNKVTEKGKDVELRCDPISGHTALYWYRQSLGQGLEFLIYFQGNSAPDKSGLPSDRFSAERTGGSVSTLTIQRTQQEDSAVYLCASSIQGQGLYNEQFFGPGTRLTVL.